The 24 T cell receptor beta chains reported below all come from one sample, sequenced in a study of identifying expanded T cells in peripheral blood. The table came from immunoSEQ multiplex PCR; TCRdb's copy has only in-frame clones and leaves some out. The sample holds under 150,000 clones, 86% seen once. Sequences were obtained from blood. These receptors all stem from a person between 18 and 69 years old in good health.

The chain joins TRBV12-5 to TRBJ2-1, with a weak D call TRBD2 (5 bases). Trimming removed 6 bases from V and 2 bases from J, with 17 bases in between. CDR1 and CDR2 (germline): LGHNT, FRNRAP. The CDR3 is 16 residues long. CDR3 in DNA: TGTGCTAGTGGCCCTGGGAGTCTCCAGGCCTACAATGAGCAGTTCTTC. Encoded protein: CASGPGSLQAYNEQFF.

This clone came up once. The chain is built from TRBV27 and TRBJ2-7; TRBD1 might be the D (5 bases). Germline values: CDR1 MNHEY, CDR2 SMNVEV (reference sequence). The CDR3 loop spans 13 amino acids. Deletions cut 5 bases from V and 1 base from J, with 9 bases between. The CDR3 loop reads CASSPRQSYEQYF. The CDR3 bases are TGTGCCAGCAGTCCCAGACAGTCCTACGAGCAGTACTTC.

The CDR3 loop reads CASSQVVTAGNTIYF. CDR3 nucleotides: TGCGCCAGCAGCCAAGTGGTCACTGCCGGAAACACCATATATTTT. The rearrangement links TRBV4-1 to TRBJ1-3; D gene uncertain. The V and J ends lost 1 base and 4 bases respectively, with 11 bases between them. This CDR3 has 15 residues. In germline, CDR1 is MGHRA, CDR2 YSYEKL.

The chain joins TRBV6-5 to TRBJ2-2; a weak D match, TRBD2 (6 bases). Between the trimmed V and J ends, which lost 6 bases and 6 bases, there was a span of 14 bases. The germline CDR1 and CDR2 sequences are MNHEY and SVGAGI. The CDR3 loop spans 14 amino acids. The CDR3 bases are TGTGCCAGCAGCTCCGGGACTCGGTCCGGGGAGCTGTTTTTT. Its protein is CASSSGTRSGELFF.

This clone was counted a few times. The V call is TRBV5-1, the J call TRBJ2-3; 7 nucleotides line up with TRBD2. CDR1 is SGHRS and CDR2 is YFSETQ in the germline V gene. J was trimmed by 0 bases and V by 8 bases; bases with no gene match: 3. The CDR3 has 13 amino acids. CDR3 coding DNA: TGCGCCAGTCGGACTAGTAGCACAGATACGCAGTATTTT. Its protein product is CASRTSSTDTQYF.

DNA of the CDR3: TGTGCCAGCAGTGTTTGGACCGGGGAGCTGTTTTTT. The encoded protein is CASSVWTGELFF. The rearrangement joins TRBV6-1 to TRBJ2-2; D is ambiguous. Trimming took off 4 bases at V and 5 bases at J, with 5 bases between the two ends. Germline loops: CDR1 MNHNS, CDR2 SASEGT. This CDR3 region has 12 residues.

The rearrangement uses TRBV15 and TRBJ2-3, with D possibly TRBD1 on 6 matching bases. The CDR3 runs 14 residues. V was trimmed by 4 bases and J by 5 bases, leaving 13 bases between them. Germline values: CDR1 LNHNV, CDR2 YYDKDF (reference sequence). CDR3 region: CATSNQGLGDTQYF. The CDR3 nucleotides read TGTGCCACCAGCAACCAGGGGCTCGGAGATACGCAGTATTTT.

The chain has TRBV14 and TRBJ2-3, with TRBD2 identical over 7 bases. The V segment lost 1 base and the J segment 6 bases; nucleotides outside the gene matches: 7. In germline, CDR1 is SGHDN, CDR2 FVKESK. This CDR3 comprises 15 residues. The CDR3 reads CASSQAGGSWDTQYF. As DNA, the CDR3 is TGTGCCAGCAGCCAAGCCGGGGGGTCTTGGGATACGCAGTATTTT.

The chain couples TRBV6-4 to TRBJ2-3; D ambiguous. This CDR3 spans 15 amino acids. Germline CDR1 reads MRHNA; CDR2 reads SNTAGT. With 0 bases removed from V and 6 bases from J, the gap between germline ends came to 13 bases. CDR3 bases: TGTGCCAGCAGTGACTCGATTAAACCTGGGGATACGCAGTATTTT. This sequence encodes CASSDSIKPGDTQYF.

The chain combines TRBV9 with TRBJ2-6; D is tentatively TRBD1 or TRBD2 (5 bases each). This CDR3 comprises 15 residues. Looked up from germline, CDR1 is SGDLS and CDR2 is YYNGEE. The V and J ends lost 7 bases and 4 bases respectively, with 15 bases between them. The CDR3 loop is CASGESGPGANVLTF. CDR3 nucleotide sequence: TGTGCCAGCGGGGAGTCGGGGCCGGGGGCCAACGTCCTGACTTTC.

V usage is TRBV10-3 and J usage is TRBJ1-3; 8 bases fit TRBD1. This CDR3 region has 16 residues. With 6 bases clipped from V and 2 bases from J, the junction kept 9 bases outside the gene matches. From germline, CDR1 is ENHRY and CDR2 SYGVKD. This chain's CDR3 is CAIRPGTGSAGNTIYF. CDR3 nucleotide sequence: TGTGCCATCAGACCCGGGACAGGATCAGCTGGAAACACCATATATTTT.

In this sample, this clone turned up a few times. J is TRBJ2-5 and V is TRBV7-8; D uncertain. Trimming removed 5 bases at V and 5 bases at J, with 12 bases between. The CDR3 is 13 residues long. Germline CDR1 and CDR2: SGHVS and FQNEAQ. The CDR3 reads CASSHGYDETQYF. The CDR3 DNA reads TGTGCCAGCAGCCACGGATACGACGAGACCCAGTACTTC.

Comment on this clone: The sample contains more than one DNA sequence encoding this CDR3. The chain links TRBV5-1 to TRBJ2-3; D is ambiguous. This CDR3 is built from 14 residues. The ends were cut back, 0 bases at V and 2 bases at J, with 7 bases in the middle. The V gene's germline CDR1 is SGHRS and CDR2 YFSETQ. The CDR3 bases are TGCGCCAGCAGCTTGGGGTCGGACACAGATACGCAGTATTTT. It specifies CASSLGSDTDTQYF.

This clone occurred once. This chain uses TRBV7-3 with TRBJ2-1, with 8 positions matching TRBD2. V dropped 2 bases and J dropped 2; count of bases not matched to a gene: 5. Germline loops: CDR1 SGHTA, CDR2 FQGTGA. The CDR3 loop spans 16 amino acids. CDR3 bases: TGTGCCAGCAGCTTAGAATCAGCGGGAGCCTACAATGAGCAGTTCTTC. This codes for CASSLESAGAYNEQFF.

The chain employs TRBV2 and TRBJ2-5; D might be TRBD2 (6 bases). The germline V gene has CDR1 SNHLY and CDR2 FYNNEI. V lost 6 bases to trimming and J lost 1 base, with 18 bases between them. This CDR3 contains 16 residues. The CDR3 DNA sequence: TGTGCCAGCAGCGGGTTCGTGGGGGACTCCCAAGAGACCCAGTACTTC. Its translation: CASSGFVGDSQETQYF.

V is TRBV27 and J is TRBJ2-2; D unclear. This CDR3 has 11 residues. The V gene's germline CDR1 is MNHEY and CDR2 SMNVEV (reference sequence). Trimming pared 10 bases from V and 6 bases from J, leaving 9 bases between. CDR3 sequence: CATVRAGELFF. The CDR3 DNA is TGTGCCACCGTGCGCGCCGGGGAGCTGTTTTTT.

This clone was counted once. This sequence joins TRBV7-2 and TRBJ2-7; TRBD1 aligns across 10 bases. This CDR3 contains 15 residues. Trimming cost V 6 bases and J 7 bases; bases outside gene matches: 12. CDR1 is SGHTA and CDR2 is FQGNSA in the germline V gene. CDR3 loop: CASSPSGTGVVEQYF. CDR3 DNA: TGTGCCAGCAGTCCGAGCGGGACAGGGGTTGTAGAGCAGTACTTC.

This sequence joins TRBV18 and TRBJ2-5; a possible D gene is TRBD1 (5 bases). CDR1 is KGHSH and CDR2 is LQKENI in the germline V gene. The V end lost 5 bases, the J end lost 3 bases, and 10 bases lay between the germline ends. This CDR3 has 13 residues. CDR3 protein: CASSSAQEETQYF. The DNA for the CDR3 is TGTGCCAGCTCATCAGCACAGGAAGAGACCCAGTACTTC.

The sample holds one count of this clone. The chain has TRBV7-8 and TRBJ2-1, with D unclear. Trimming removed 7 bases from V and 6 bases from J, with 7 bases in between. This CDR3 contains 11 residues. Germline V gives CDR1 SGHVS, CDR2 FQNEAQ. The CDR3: CASTLINEQFF. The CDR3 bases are TGTGCCAGCACCCTCATCAATGAGCAGTTCTTC.

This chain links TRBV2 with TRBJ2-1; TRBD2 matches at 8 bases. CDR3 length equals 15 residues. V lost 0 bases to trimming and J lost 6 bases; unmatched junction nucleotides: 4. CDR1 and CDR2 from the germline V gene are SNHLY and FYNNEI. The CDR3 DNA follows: TGTGCCAGCAGTGAAGCCCCGGGAGGGCCCAATGAGCAGTTCTTC. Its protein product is CASSEAPGGPNEQFF.

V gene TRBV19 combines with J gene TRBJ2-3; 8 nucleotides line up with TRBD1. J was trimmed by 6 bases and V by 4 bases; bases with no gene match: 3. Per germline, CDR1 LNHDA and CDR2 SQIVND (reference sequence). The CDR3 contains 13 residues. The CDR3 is CASSKDREDTQYF. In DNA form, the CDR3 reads TGTGCCAGTAGTAAGGACAGGGAGGATACGCAGTATTTT.

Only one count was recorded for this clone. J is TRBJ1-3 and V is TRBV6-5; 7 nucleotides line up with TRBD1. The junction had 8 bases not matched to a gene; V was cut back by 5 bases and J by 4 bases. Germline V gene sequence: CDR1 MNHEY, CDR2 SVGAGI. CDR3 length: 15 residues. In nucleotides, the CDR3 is TGTGCCAGCAGTCGGAAATGGACAGGAGGAAACACCATATATTTT. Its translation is CASSRKWTGGNTIYF.

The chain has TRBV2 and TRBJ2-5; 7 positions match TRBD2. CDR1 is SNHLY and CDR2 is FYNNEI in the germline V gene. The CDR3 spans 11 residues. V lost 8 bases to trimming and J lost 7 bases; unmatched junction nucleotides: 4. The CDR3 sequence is CASGREGTQYF. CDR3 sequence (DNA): TGTGCCAGCGGGAGGGAGGGGACCCAGTACTTC.

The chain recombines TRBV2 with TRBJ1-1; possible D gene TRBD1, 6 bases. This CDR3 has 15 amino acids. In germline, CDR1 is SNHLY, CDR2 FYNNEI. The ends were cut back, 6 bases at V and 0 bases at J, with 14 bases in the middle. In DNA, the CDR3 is TGTGCCAGCAGAGAAAGAGGGGGAATGAACACTGAAGCTTTCTTT. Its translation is CASRERGGMNTEAFF.